The 28 T cell receptor beta chains in this list originate from one sample, sequenced in a study of T-cell memory formation after mild COVID-19. Using its own MiXCR run on the 5' RACE reads, TCRdb lists one record per CDR3 protein. The table lists 550,000 to 700,000 distinct CDR3 sequences, roughly 17% of them singletons. The sequencing sample was made of PBMCs or a T cell subset sorted from them (not recorded which). These receptors originate from an adult woman who had mild COVID-19 (a few samples of this study predate the infection). Cell type and time point are not known.

V and J are TRBV27 and TRBJ2-3; 8 bases match TRBD1. The junction had 8 bases not matched to a gene; V was cut back by 5 bases and J by 4 bases. The germline gives CDR1 MNHEY, CDR2 SMNVEV (reference sequence). CDR3 length equals 15 residues. The CDR3 bases are TGTGCCAGCAGTCCCCGACAGGGGCGCTCAGATACGCAGTATTTT. Its translation: CASSPRQGRSDTQYF.

The chain uses TRBV12-3 or TRBV12-4 and TRBJ2-7; weak D call: TRBD2 (5 bases). V lost 3 bases and J 5 bases, leaving 14 bases between the germline ends. This CDR3 has 14 amino acids. The CDR3 loop reads CASSLGRRRDEQYF. The CDR3 DNA sequence: TGTGCCAGCAGTTTGGGCAGACGGCGGGACGAGCAGTACTTC.

The rearrangement uses TRBV5-1 and TRBJ2-1; 9 bases fit TRBD1. V lost 4 bases, J lost 0 bases, and 5 bases stayed unmatched. The CDR3 contains 16 residues. Germline V gene sequence: CDR1 SGHRS, CDR2 YFSETQ. Here the CDR3 reads CASSLGTGSSYNEQFF. CDR3 DNA sequence: TGCGCCAGCAGCCTTGGGACAGGGAGCTCCTACAATGAGCAGTTCTTC.

In this sample, this clonotype turned up a few times. The chain carries TRBV19 and TRBJ2-1; D may be TRBD1 (6 bases). Germline lookup yields CDR1 LNHDA and CDR2 SQIVND (reference sequence). CDR3 size: 15 residues. Between the trimmed V and J ends, which lost 6 bases and 2 bases, there was a span of 14 bases. CDR3 coding DNA: TGTGCCAGTAGCTCCTACGGACAGACCTACAATGAGCAGTTCTTC. The encoded protein is CASSSYGQTYNEQFF.

This clonotype was observed a few times. V usage is TRBV20-1 and J usage is TRBJ2-7; D remains ambiguous. This CDR3 is built from 12 residues. Trimming removed 5 bases from V and 7 bases from J, with 15 bases in between. From germline, CDR1 is DFQATT and CDR2 SNEGSKA (reference sequence). The CDR3 protein is CSASRAAGEQYF. CDR3 nucleotide sequence: TGCAGTGCTTCTAGGGCTGCTGGAGAGCAGTACTTC.

The chain is built from TRBV30 and TRBJ2-2; no clear D gene. With 0 bases removed from V and 5 bases from J, the gap between germline ends came to 7 bases. Germline-derived CDR1 and CDR2 are GTSNPN and SVGIG (reference sequence). The CDR3 loop spans 13 amino acids. CDR3 DNA: TGTGCCTGGAGTGTACGGGCTACCGGGGAGCTGTTTTTT. Translation: CAWSVRATGELFF.

This clonotype was counted a few times. The V and J genes are TRBV11-1 and TRBJ2-3; perhaps TRBD2 as D (6 bases). The V and J ends lost 5 bases and 6 bases respectively, with 18 bases between them. From germline, CDR1 is SGHAT and CDR2 FQDESV (reference sequence). The CDR3 sequence is 15 residues long. The CDR3 bases are TGTGCCAGCAGCCGAGGGACTGAGCAGAGGGATACGCAGTATTTT. Translation gives CASSRGTEQRDTQYF.

This chain connects TRBV12-3 or TRBV12-4 to TRBJ1-1, with D hard to call. Trimming cost V 1 base and J 5 bases, with 8 bases left between them. The CDR3 is 13 amino acids. The CDR3 sequence: CASSLVIRTEAFF. The CDR3 region has the DNA TGTGCCAGCAGTTTAGTAATACGGACTGAAGCTTTCTTT.

This clonotype appeared many times. This chain joins TRBV7-2 and TRBJ2-3; the match to TRBD2 covers 8 bases. Losses at the gene ends were 4 bases for V and 5 bases for J; bases not matched to a gene: 23. Germline V lookup: CDR1 SGHTA, CDR2 FQGNSA. The length of the CDR3 is 20 residues. The DNA of the CDR3 is TGTGCCAGCAGCTCCACCCTCGTCGCGGGGGGACTTAATGGGGGAGATACGCAGTATTTT. It encodes CASSSTLVAGGLNGGDTQYF.

This clonotype was picked up a small number of times. The CDR3 nucleotides are TGCGCCAGCAGCCAAGATTTATGGAGGACTAGCGGCTCCTACGAGCAGTACTTC. Its protein product is CASSQDLWRTSGSYEQYF. V usage is TRBV4-3 and J usage is TRBJ2-7; 10 bases map to TRBD2. CDR1 is LGHNA, CDR2 YSLEER, per germline. The CDR3 totals 18 residues. V dropped 0 bases and J dropped 0; count of bases not matched to a gene: 8.

The V gene is TRBV12-3 or TRBV12-4, the J gene TRBJ1-1; D might be TRBD1 (5 bases). V lost 5 bases, J lost 7 bases, and 11 bases lay in between. The CDR3 is made up of 12 amino acids. The CDR3 region is CASSPATVEAFF. As DNA, the CDR3 is TGTGCCAGCAGTCCGGCGACAGTTGAAGCTTTCTTT.

The chain joins TRBV5-6 to TRBJ1-2; D unresolved. This CDR3 is built from 12 residues. Trimming removed 1 base from V and 8 bases from J, with 9 bases in between. Germline V gives CDR1 SGHDT, CDR2 YYEEEE. DNA for the CDR3: TGTGCCAGCAGCTTGTCTCTGGAAGGCTACACCTTC. It encodes CASSLSLEGYTF.

This clonotype was counted between two and nine times. The V gene is TRBV6-6, the J gene TRBJ2-3; TRBD1 agrees at 9 bases. The CDR3 totals 13 residues. The J segment lost 14 bases and the V segment lost 8 bases, leaving 14 bases of the junction unmatched. Germline V gives CDR1 MNHNY, CDR2 SVGAGI (reference sequence). The CDR3 DNA reads TGTGCCAGCTCAAGAACAACAGGGGGCGCGTGGTATTTT. Its protein product is CASSRTTGGAWYF.

The J gene is TRBJ1-6, the V gene TRBV6-5; TRBD1 is a possible D gene (5 bases). This CDR3 region has 15 residues. The V gene's germline CDR1 is MNHEY and CDR2 SVGAGI. Trimming removed 0 bases at V and 8 bases at J, with 11 bases between. CDR3 in amino acids: CASSYSQGLYSPLHF. The CDR3, as DNA: TGTGCCAGCAGTTACTCCCAGGGCCTTTATTCACCCCTCCACTTT.

V is TRBV5-1 and J is TRBJ1-1; possible D gene TRBD1, 6 bases. The CDR3 spans 14 residues. V was trimmed by 6 bases and J by 3 bases, leaving 15 bases between them. Germline V CDR1 and CDR2: SGHRS, YFSETQ. CDR3: CASIEGGRDTEAFF. The CDR3 region has the DNA TGCGCCAGCATCGAGGGGGGGCGGGACACTGAAGCTTTCTTT.

This clonotype was observed a handful of times. This chain links TRBV7-9 with TRBJ1-2; D remains ambiguous. CDR3 size: 12 residues. Trimming cost V 5 bases and J 8 bases, with 12 bases left between them. Germline V lookup: CDR1 SEHNR, CDR2 FQNEAQ (reference sequence). CDR3 in amino acids: CASSLTEFGYTF. As DNA, the CDR3 is TGTGCCAGCAGCCTTACAGAGTTCGGCTACACCTTC.

The V and J genes are TRBV29-1 and TRBJ2-7; no firm D call. Deletions cut 0 bases from V and 4 bases from J, with 7 bases between. CDR1 SQVTM and CDR2 ANQGSEA come from the germline V gene. The CDR3 totals 12 residues. The CDR3 protein is CSVEDLRYEQYF. The DNA of the CDR3 is TGCAGCGTTGAAGATCTTCGATACGAGCAGTACTTC.

The gene calls are TRBV29-1 and TRBJ2-7, with D perhaps being TRBD1 or TRBD2 (6 bases each). V lost 6 bases, J lost 2 bases, and 11 bases lay in between. The V gene's germline CDR1 is SQVTM and CDR2 ANQGSEA. The CDR3 runs to 12 residues. The CDR3 DNA reads TGCAGCGTAAGGGGGGCCGCCTACGAGCAGTACTTC. Translating it yields CSVRGAAYEQYF.

This clonotype was picked up a small number of times. The V call is TRBV12-3 or TRBV12-4, the J call TRBJ2-3, with 10 positions matching TRBD1. CDR3 size: 17 residues. V gave up 5 bases and J gave up 3 bases; unmatched junction bases: 11. The chain's CDR3 is CASSGPGTGDKTDTQYF. The DNA for the CDR3 is TGTGCCAGCAGTGGCCCCGGGACAGGGGATAAAACAGATACGCAGTATTTT.

The V and J genes are TRBV9 and TRBJ2-7, with D perhaps TRBD1 (5 bases). The length of the CDR3 is 14 residues. V dropped 0 bases and J dropped 7 bases, with 14 bases sitting between them. Germline CDR1 is SGDLS and CDR2 is YYNGEE. For the CDR3, the DNA is TGTGCCAGCAGCGTAGGGCCAGGGCAAAAAGAGCAGTACTTC. Translated, it gives CASSVGPGQKEQYF.

The chain is built from TRBV7-6 and TRBJ2-2; D not certain. The CDR3 runs 14 residues. V lost 5 bases to trimming and J lost 4 bases, with 11 bases between them. Looked up from germline, CDR1 is SGHVS and CDR2 is FNYEAQ. The CDR3 DNA sequence: TGTGCCAGCAGCCAGTACGGCTCCACCGGGGAGCTGTTTTTT. Translation gives CASSQYGSTGELFF.

This clonotype was picked up a small number of times. The chain recombines TRBV29-1 with TRBJ2-1; TRBD2 is a possible D gene (6 bases). There are 13 residues in the CDR3. Looked up from germline, CDR1 is SQVTM and CDR2 is ANQGSEA. The V gene lost 2 bases and the J gene lost 8 bases, with 13 bases spanning the gap. This CDR3 is CSVETRGGDEQFF. For the CDR3, the DNA is TGCAGCGTTGAAACAAGGGGAGGAGATGAGCAGTTCTTC.

The chain links TRBV21-1 to TRBJ1-1. TRBV21-1 is a documented pseudogene. The CDR3 has 14 amino acids. CDR3 DNA: TGTGCCAGCAGCAAAGGGCAGTGGGACACTGAAGCTTTCTTT. Its translation: CASSKGQWDTEAFF.

Many counts were recorded for this clonotype. V is TRBV5-1 and J is TRBJ2-3, with a weak D call TRBD1 (5 bases). Per the germline V gene, CDR1 is SGHRS and CDR2 is YFSETQ. Trimming removed 5 bases at V and 0 bases at J, with 10 bases between. The CDR3 totals 14 residues. CDR3 amino acids: CASRLGASTDTQYF. As DNA, the CDR3 is TGCGCCAGCAGACTTGGGGCGAGCACAGATACGCAGTATTTT.

In this sample, this clonotype turned up once. CDR3 DNA: TGTGCCAGCTCGAGCGTAGGGGACAGCTACAATGAGCAGTTCTTC. It is translated as CASSSVGDSYNEQFF. The rearrangement links TRBV2 to TRBJ2-1; 7 positions match TRBD1. Trimming took 8 bases from V and 3 from J; bases not matched to a gene: 10. The CDR3 totals 15 residues. CDR1 and CDR2 from the germline V gene are SNHLY and FYNNEI.

Notes on this clonotype: An end of the junction does not agree with germline; a read error may underlie this. This chain links TRBV7-7 with TRBJ2-2, with unresolved D. The CDR3 runs 14 residues. Germline V gene lookup returns CDR1 SSHAT and CDR2 FNYEAQ (reference sequence). The CDR3 DNA reads as TGTGCTAGCAGTTCTCAGGCGGCCGGCTGGGAGCTGTTTTTT. It yields the protein CASSSQAAGWELFF.

The gene calls are TRBV7-2 and TRBJ1-6, with a possible D match to TRBD1 (6 bases). This CDR3 spans 17 amino acids. Germline V gene sequence: CDR1 SGHTA, CDR2 FQGNSA. V was cut by 1 base and J by 7 bases, with 17 bases left in between. As DNA, the CDR3 is TGTGCCAGCAGCTTAGGTTTAGGGGGTTCTGGAAATTCACCCCTCCACTTT. Residues: CASSLGLGGSGNSPLHF.

For this clonotype: Just one base apart from a much larger clone, this may be a read error. The chain uses TRBV7-8 and TRBJ2-7, with 10 positions matching TRBD1. The CDR3 contains 16 residues. Germline V lookup: CDR1 SGHVS, CDR2 FQNEAQ. The CDR3 coding sequence is TGTGCCAGCAGGTTAGACGAGACAGGGGGCACCTACGAGCAGTACTTC. This sequence encodes CASRLDETGGTYEQYF.